This T cell receptor (beta chain) was sequenced during a study of PD-1 blockade in classical Hodgkin lymphoma. Measured with immunoSEQ multiplex PCR; TCRdb has only the in-frame clones, and not every one. The profile shows roughly 140,000 clones, around 73% of them singletons. With respect to this clone: Antigen specificity is unknown.

Findings and caveats of the study: Relapsed/refractory patients reportedly had the lowest baseline TCR diversity, below newly diagnosed patients, who were below healthy donors. TCR diversity rose significantly by C4D1 in CD4+ but not CD8+ cells. Patients newly diagnosed and complete responders had comparable baseline diversity. The repertoire differences lack a defined cause, possibly disease activity or prior therapy.

Exposure to brentuximab vedotin varied, and each patient had relapsed following autologous stem cell transplantation. The germline V gene has CDR1 KGHSH and CDR2 LQKENI. This CDR3 spans 14 amino acids. Trimming removed 6 bases from V and 3 bases from J, with 12 bases in between. This clonotype was obtained from a human donor with classical Hodgkin lymphoma. This chain joins TRBV18 and TRBJ1-5, with D perhaps matching TRBD1 (6 bases). The sample in question was peripheral blood mononuclear cells (PBMCs), obtained before the second cycle of nivolumab. CDR3 in DNA: TGTGCCAGCTCTCAGGACAGCGCCAATCAGCCCCAGCATTTT. Amino acid sequence: CASSQDSANQPQHF.